This TCR beta chain was obtained from a study of memory CD4+ T cells and cytomegalovirus serostatus. Study-wide results and caveats: Suggested: most of the CMV-linked TCR signature lies in CD4+ memory cells. CD4+ memory repertoires contained about 40% of the roughly 160 reported CMV TCRbeta sequences.

Comments on this clone: Its antigen is unidentified.

Single viable CD3+CD4+CD8-CD45RO+ cells were sorted as the memory CD4+ T cells. Donors' CMV status reflects serum IgG against pp150, pp28, p38, p52. In the study's own analysis: Out-of-frame sequences were removed, leaving 2 million to 2.5 million distinct TCRbeta sequences. Produced via immunoSEQ multiplex PCR; TCRdb's table is partial and in-frame only. V and J calls and clone size come straight from that table; D and trimming were deduced from the DNA. The sample includes some 64,000 clones, 82% seen only once; the top ten take over 0.7%. Germline assignment: CDR1 SNHLY and CDR2 FYNNEI. The CDR3 spans 13 residues. The V gene lost 5 bases and the J gene lost 2 bases, with 8 bases spanning the gap.

The J gene is TRBJ2-3, the V gene TRBV2, with D possibly called TRBD1 or TRBD2 (5 bases each). Sequenced material: memory CD4+ T cells from blood. The TCR was taken from an adult in good health and CMV-seronegative. CDR3 DNA sequence: TGTGCCAGCAGTCGTGGGACCACAGATACGCAGTATTTT. Its protein product is CASSRGTTDTQYF.